This T cell receptor (beta chain) was observed in a study of identical twins. Overall study results and limits: With abundant cord blood beta clonotypes, insertions were fewer; memory repertoires showed no such pattern. Cross-sectional statistics underpinned the conclusions; the same donors were not followed. Zero-insertion results could be subject to partial confounding by invariant MAIT and iNKT cells. The degree of excess twin sharing was weaker in beta out-of-frame sequences.

The CDR3 extends over 14 amino acids. Germline lookup yields CDR1 MGHRA and CDR2 YSYEKL. With 4 bases removed from V and 8 bases from J, the gap between germline ends came to 14 bases. TCRdb reprocessed the 5' RACE reads via MiXCR and lists one record per CDR3 protein. This sample yields 1,800,000 or so distinct CDR3 sequences, of which around a third are seen a single time; approximately 0.25% belongs to the top ten. A note on this clonotype: Its specificity is not known.

The chain carries TRBV4-1 and TRBJ1-4; the D gene is possibly TRBD1 (5 bases). This TCR was recovered from a newborn girl in good health. The sequenced material came from cord blood. DNA of the CDR3: TGCGCCAGCAGCCCGTGGGGCAAGAAGGAAAAACTGTTTTTT. Encoded protein: CASSPWGKKEKLFF.